A selection of T cell receptor beta chains follows, all from one sample in a study of CD8+ T cells in alopecia areata. Assay used: immunoSEQ multiplex PCR; TCRdb lists only in-frame clones, some missing. Altogether some 150,000 clones are present, about 88% being singletons, with the ten largest covering approximately 13%. Here the sequenced sample was CD8+ T cells sorted from blood, taken at week 4, from a patient treated with tofacitinib. Receptors originate from a human donor with alopecia areata. Each CDR3 is given with its conserved first and last residue. The D gene is left open where the match is weak. Size is omitted from some rows. Given values are once, few, many or a class for expanded clones.

v_call	j_call	d_call	clone_size	cdr3_aa	cdr3_nt
TRBV27	TRBJ1-2	.	.	CASRQDNYGYTF	TGTGCCAGTCGACAGGACAACTATGGCTACACCTTC
TRBV30	TRBJ1-5	TRBD1	.	CAWSDQQGVKPQHF	TGTGCCTGGAGTGACCAACAGGGGGTAAAGCCCCAGCATTTT
TRBV11-2	TRBJ2-7	.	.	CASSLSQAYEQYF	TGTGCCAGCAGCTTATCCCAGGCCTACGAGCAGTACTTC
TRBV19	TRBJ2-3	TRBD2	.	CASKVSGEPRTDTQYF	TGTGCCAGTAAGGTTAGCGGGGAGCCCCGCACAGATACGCAGTATTTT
TRBV4-1	TRBJ2-5	.	.	CASSLGPGETQYF	TGCGCCAGCAGCCTCGGACCCGGGGAGACCCAGTACTTC
TRBV5-6	TRBJ2-3	TRBD2	.	CASSISGGTDTQYF	TGTGCCAGCAGCATTAGCGGGGGTACAGATACGCAGTATTTT
TRBV7-9	TRBJ2-1	TRBD2	.	CASPGGRSSYNEQFF	TGTGCCAGCCCGGGGGGAAGGAGCTCCTACAATGAGCAGTTCTTC
TRBV18	TRBJ2-3	TRBD2	.	CASSPPLAGVGTDTQYF	TGTGCCAGCTCACCACCGTTAGCGGGAGTAGGGACAGATACGCAGTATTTT
TRBV6-5	TRBJ2-7	TRBD2	.	CASSSLAGGLSYEQYF	TGTGCCAGCAGTTCCCTAGCGGGAGGACTCTCCTACGAGCAGTACTTC
TRBV27	TRBJ2-7	.	.	CASRPQRYEQYF	TGTGCCAGCAGGCCCCAGCGCTACGAGCAGTACTTC
TRBV25-1	TRBJ2-5	TRBD2	.	CASRLAGVGETQYF	TGTGCCAGCAGGTTAGCGGGAGTCGGGGAGACCCAGTACTTC
TRBV19	TRBJ2-1	.	.	CASSAGPYNEQFF	TGTGCCAGTAGTGCGGGTCCCTACAATGAGCAGTTCTTC
TRBV4-2	TRBJ1-5	.	.	CASSPGGNQPQHF	TGTGCCAGCTCCCCGGGCGGCAATCAGCCCCAGCATTTT
TRBV5-6	TRBJ2-1	.	.	CASSLALVNEQFF	TGTGCCAGCAGCTTGGCCCTGGTCAATGAGCAGTTCTTC
TRBV28	TRBJ2-7	.	.	CASRRRMRISSYEQYF	TGTGCCAGCAGGAGGAGAATGAGGATAAGCTCCTACGAGCAGTACTTC
TRBV5-1	TRBJ2-2	TRBD1	.	CASSPLSRDRAGELFF	TGCGCCAGCAGCCCTCTGTCCCGGGACAGGGCCGGGGAGCTGTTTTTT
TRBV11-2	TRBJ2-3	TRBD1	.	CASSLWTGGPADTQYF	TGTGCCAGCAGCTTATGGACAGGGGGCCCCGCAGATACGCAGTATTTT
TRBV5-1	TRBJ2-2	TRBD2	once	CASSLGSGSYSGELFF	TGCGCCAGCAGCCTTGGTAGCGGGAGTTATTCCGGGGAGCTGTTTTTT
TRBV29-1	TRBJ1-2	.	.	CSVERWQGDPDGYTF	TGCAGCGTTGAACGGTGGCAGGGAGACCCGGATGGCTACACCTTC
TRBV27	TRBJ2-7	TRBD1	.	CASSSYPRMTGSDEQYF	TGTGCCAGCAGTTCTTATCCCCGAATGACAGGGTCCGACGAGCAGTACTTC
TRBV15	TRBJ1-2	.	.	CATSRDLGGGYGYTF	TGTGCCACCAGCAGAGATCTGGGGGGTGGCTATGGCTACACCTTC
TRBV29-1	TRBJ2-2	.	few	CSAEGDLTGELFF	TGCAGCGCGGAAGGGGATTTGACCGGGGAGCTGTTTTTT
TRBV5-4	TRBJ2-1	TRBD2	.	CASSSSGGVGEQFF	TGTGCCAGCAGCTCCAGCGGGGGCGTGGGTGAGCAGTTCTTC
TRBV2	TRBJ2-7	TRBD2	.	CASSEEGGRLYEQYF	TGTGCCAGCAGTGAGGAGGGAGGGAGGCTCTACGAGCAGTACTTC
TRBV7-8	TRBJ1-2	.	.	CASTSPEIYGYTF	TGTGCCAGCACCTCCCCCGAGATCTATGGCTACACCTTC
TRBV4-2	TRBJ2-3	TRBD2	.	CASSQEAGELLTDTQYF	TGTGCCAGCAGCCAAGAAGCGGGGGAGTTACTCACAGATACGCAGTATTTT
TRBV5-6	TRBJ2-1	.	.	CASSSFSFENEQFF	TGTGCCAGCAGCTCTTTCTCCTTCGAGAATGAGCAGTTCTTC
TRBV4-1	TRBJ2-6	.	few	CASSQEMTGGSGANVLTF	TGCGCCAGCAGCCAAGAAATGACCGGAGGGTCTGGGGCCAACGTCCTGACTTTC
TRBV4-1	TRBJ2-5	TRBD1	once	CASSQHVPGQGEETQYF	TGCGCCAGCAGCCAACACGTACCGGGACAGGGAGAAGAGACCCAGTACTTC
TRBV6-5	TRBJ2-5	.	.	CASSWTLGETQYF	TGTGCCAGCAGTTGGACCCTTGGGGAGACCCAGTACTTC
TRBV29-1	TRBJ1-2	.	.	CSVEGLRNSISPNYGYTF	TGCAGCGTTGAGGGACTCCGAAATTCCATTTCCCCTAACTATGGCTACACCTTC
TRBV27	TRBJ2-1	TRBD2	.	CASSPQLAGGLSNEQFF	TGTGCCAGCAGTCCCCAATTAGCGGGGGGGCTTAGCAATGAGCAGTTCTTC
TRBV7-9	TRBJ1-4	.	.	CASSLFNEKLFF	TGTGCCAGCAGCTTATTTAATGAAAAACTGTTTTTT
TRBV4-1	TRBJ2-7	TRBD2	.	CASSLGLAETYEQYF	TGCGCCAGCAGCCTGGGACTAGCGGAAACCTACGAGCAGTACTTC
TRBV7-6	TRBJ2-2	.	.	CASSWGHSNTGELFF	TGTGCCAGCAGCTGGGGACACTCGAACACCGGGGAGCTGTTTTTT
TRBV29-1	TRBJ2-7	.	.	CSVGAGSSYEQYF	TGCAGCGTTGGGGCAGGGAGCTCCTACGAGCAGTACTTC
TRBV19	TRBJ2-3	.	.	CAAGDTQYF	TGTGCGGCAGGAGATACGCAGTATTTT
TRBV5-6	TRBJ2-1	TRBD2	.	CASSQPSGGYNEQFF	TGTGCCAGCAGCCAGCCTAGCGGGGGATACAATGAGCAGTTCTTC
TRBV27	TRBJ1-2	TRBD1	.	CASSPRTGGWEGYTF	TGTGCCAGCAGTCCGAGGACAGGGGGCTGGGAAGGCTACACCTTC
TRBV29-1	TRBJ2-1	TRBD1	.	CSVFTGDSYNEQFF	TGCAGCGTCTTCACAGGGGACTCCTACAATGAGCAGTTCTTC
TRBV6-1	TRBJ2-4	.	once	CASSELGPEGQYF	TGTGCCAGCAGTGAATTAGGGCCGGAGGGTCAGTACTTC
TRBV2	TRBJ1-4	TRBD1	.	CASSRERQGDEKLFF	TGTGCCAGCAGTCGGGAAAGACAGGGGGACGAAAAACTGTTTTTT
TRBV19	TRBJ1-2	TRBD1	.	CASSHDRGDLQNYGYTF	TGTGCCAGTAGTCATGACAGGGGCGATCTTCAGAACTATGGCTACACCTTC
TRBV7-9	TRBJ1-1	.	.	CAARGNTEAFF	TGTGCTGCGAGAGGTAACACTGAAGCTTTCTTT
TRBV2	TRBJ1-2	TRBD1	.	CASRSPGQGFAYGYTF	TGTGCCAGCAGGTCCCCGGGACAGGGCTTCGCCTATGGCTACACCTTC
TRBV19	TRBJ2-7	.	.	CASSLLGGAYEQYF	TGTGCCAGTAGCCTCCTAGGCGGAGCCTACGAGCAGTACTTC
TRBV9	TRBJ1-1	TRBD1	.	CASSLGQGNTEAFF	TGTGCCAGCAGCCTCGGACAGGGGAACACTGAAGCTTTCTTT
TRBV29-1	TRBJ2-3	TRBD2	.	CSVEVSGEITDTQYF	TGCAGCGTTGAAGTTAGCGGGGAAATCACAGATACGCAGTATTTT
TRBV2	TRBJ2-7	.	once	CASSDSPYEQYF	TGTGCCAGCAGTGATTCCCCCTACGAGCAGTACTTC
TRBV5-6	TRBJ2-7	.	.	CASSSISQNTYEQYF	TGTGCCAGCAGCTCCATTTCCCAGAATACCTACGAGCAGTACTTC
TRBV27	TRBJ2-5	.	.	CASSLEGVGTQYF	TGTGCCAGCAGTTTAGAGGGGGTGGGGACCCAGTACTTC
TRBV5-6	TRBJ1-1	.	once	CASSPGGVPEAFF	TGTGCCAGCAGCCCCGGCGGGGTACCTGAAGCTTTCTTT
TRBV2	TRBJ2-7	.	.	CASTASNEQYF	TGTGCCAGCACGGCGAGTAACGAGCAGTACTTC
TRBV30	TRBJ2-7	.	few	CAWSRQGFLYEQYF	TGTGCCTGGAGTCGACAAGGATTTCTCTACGAGCAGTACTTC
TRBV19	TRBJ1-2	.	.	CASSPGDSTRDYTF	TGTGCCAGTAGCCCAGGGGACTCTACACGAGACTACACCTTC
TRBV9	TRBJ1-2	.	.	CASSGAGTSYGYTF	TGTGCCAGCAGCGGGGCAGGAACGAGCTATGGCTACACCTTC
TRBV27	TRBJ2-7	TRBD2	.	CASSRGTSGSHEQYF	TGTGCCAGCAGCCGAGGGACTAGCGGGAGCCACGAGCAGTACTTC
TRBV27	TRBJ2-7	.	.	CASSLRALPGSSYEQYF	TGTGCCAGCAGTTTAAGGGCCCTGCCAGGGAGCTCCTACGAGCAGTACTTC
TRBV5-4	TRBJ2-2	.	.	CASSPIAGGELFF	TGTGCCAGCAGCCCAATAGCCGGCGGGGAGCTGTTTTTT
TRBV9	TRBJ2-7	.	.	CASSNGDYEQYF	TGTGCCAGCAGCAACGGGGACTACGAGCAGTACTTC